The T cell receptor beta chain under discussion was sequenced for a study of blood T cells in healthy people across ages (dated by TCRdb to between 2015 and 2017). For the wider study: In model experiments, template switching captured about one uniquely barcoded TCR beta cDNA molecule for every two T cells. To avoid experimental bias, donors of different ages were distributed randomly across sequencing lanes. Donors were grouped into four age groups: young (average 16 years), middle-aged (less than 40), aged (around 60) and long-lived (roughly 80). Age-related changes in TCR beta repertoire diversity were measured in the study by deep sequencing normalized with unique cDNA molecular identifiers. Two additional independent replicas of 1 million unique cDNA reads from the same blood draw were analyzed for two donors (one aged 18 to 29 and one aged 80 or older).

Donors were under 40 systemically healthy Caucasian individuals from Russia aged roughly 6 to 90 years. Each donor gave ten milliliters of peripheral blood, collected into EDTA-treated Vacutainer tubes. Ficoll-Paque density-gradient centrifugation was used to isolate PBMCs, with at least 7 million per sample. Trizol reagent was used to extract total RNA from PBMCs, with at least 6 micrograms per sample. The percentages of naive CD45RAhigh/CD27high T cells were determined by flow cytometry on a PBMC aliquot from every donor. CDR1 and CDR2 are drawn from the germline V gene: LGHNA, YNFKEQ. Counted from cysteine to phenylalanine, this CDR3 has 14 amino acids. Just the 42-base CDR3 DNA is kept, in frame starting at base 1. Trimmed from V: 4 bases; trimmed from J: 6 bases; junction bases lacking a gene match: 8. Of note for this clonotype: It lacks a known antigen. A much larger clone lies one base from this, so it may be a read error.

The paper's findings and limits, for the study overall: Observed TCR beta diversity per million T cells fell roughly linearly with age, and a significant reduction was already apparent by age about 38. Total diversity estimates from one million sequenced T cells were considered lower bounds and underestimates. Compared with the aged group, more naive CD4+ T cells, fewer expanded clones and increased TCR diversity were shown by the long-lived group, suggesting age selection. Conclusive comparison of naive and antigen-experienced compartments was prevented by the profiling of bulk unsorted PBMCs. There was a strong correlation between observed TCR beta diversity and the percentage of naive T cells measured by flow cytometry. Because donor CMV infection status was unknown, age-related changes in expanded clonotypes were potentially confounded.

Library preparation used 5' RACE. Sequenced using an Illumina HiSeq 2500. A second PCR of 7 to 11 cycles was run with a J-beta primer mix and a sample-barcoded 5' primer. A unique molecular identifier was introduced onto each TCR beta cDNA molecule by a template-switch 5' adaptor carrying 12 random nucleotides. Each sample yielded at least 2.5 million CDR3-containing paired-end reads. First-strand cDNA was synthesized from all RNA with the Mint cDNA synthesis kit, primed by a TRBC-specific oligonucleotide. Following uracil-DNA glycosylase treatment, a first 18-cycle PCR with universal primers M1SS and BC2_uni_R was performed on all cDNA. The study's own analysis went as follows. Each sample was normalized by randomly selecting 1 million high-quality reads, each carrying a distinct molecular identifier. Instead of being binned into consensus sequences, reads that shared molecular identifiers were thrown out. MiTCR, run with a Q25 quality threshold and the strictest error-elimination algorithm, handled CDR3 identification, clonotype clustering and error correction. A nonparametric unseen species model with Euler transformation was used to estimate a lower bound on total TCR beta diversity. In-frame beta chains were kept once TCRdb had trimmed the public reads at Q25 with fastp and called clones with MiXCR. Every distinct CDR3 protein forms one entry, paired with its most common genes and DNA. V and J calls and clone size were set by TCRdb, not the authors. The sample contains roughly 730,000 distinct CDR3 sequences, more than 50% of them found a single time. The ten largest account for 20% to 30% of the sample.

This receptor was identified in a man in his forties in good health. The sequenced sample was blood. The chain employs TRBV4-2 and TRBJ1-2, with TRBD1 matching 7 junction bases. This receptor carries the CDR3 CASSRGGLRHGYTF. The DNA sequence is as follows: TGTGCCAGCAGCCGAGGGGGCTTAAGGCATGGCTACACCTTC.